A selection of T cell receptor beta chains follows, all from one sample in a study of T cells after yellow fever vaccination. Each CDR3 protein is one row after TCRdb ran MiXCR on the 5' RACE reads. The sample includes under 200,000 distinct CDR3 sequences, 6.5% to 8.5% seen only once; the top ten take 2.5%. Material: CD4+ T cells sorted from PBMCs, obtained 4 to 6 days after the first yellow fever vaccination. All receptors derive from a man younger than 35 who received the YFV17D yellow fever vaccine. CDR3s leave out the opening cysteine and the closing phenylalanine or tryptophan.

TRBV2 ASSEGLAGANTGELF
TRBV7-9 ASSLGSGGQPQH
TRBV5-6 ASSWGTGVTDTQY
TRBV7-9 ASSPIIEQGPDTQY
TRBV4-3 ASSQMAGGSYEQY
TRBV20-1 SARDLGSYGYT
TRBV9 ASSVVGTQGETQY
TRBV7-3 ASSPGGPRSYNEQF
TRBV12-3/TRBV12-4 ASGGSAGRRGNEQF
TRBV7-2 ASTEDRGYETQY
TRBV5-1 ASSLGPAGTGETQY
TRBV4-3 ASSQSWGLETQY
TRBV20-1 SAFDYRRADYGYT
TRBV12-5 ASGLSTNTEAF
TRBV12-3/TRBV12-4 ASSLLGSWGTEAF
TRBV5-1 ASSPAPSRGANEKLF
TRBV14 ASSQRNTGLRETQY
TRBV4-3 ASSQDLQASYEQY
TRBV7-2 ATASGTPRTQY
TRBV5-4 ASSLDTGTDTQY
TRBV7-9 ASSFTGTQPH
TRBV15 ATSRVSQGLYYGYT
TRBV28 ASSGGDGNEQF
TRBV20-1 SAAEGGLDTQY
TRBV4-3 ASSQDWRETQY
TRBV10-3 ATARSPRQETQY
TRBV12-3/TRBV12-4 ASSRGGNMYGYT
TRBV7-7 ASSLEGTSGGPTGELF
TRBV20-1 SAVSVSGTDTQY
TRBV19 ASSIDGDLNTEAF
TRBV18 ASSPPSRGSVGYQETQY
TRBV28 ASSLTGTDHNEQF
TRBV7-2 ASSPPREPQH
TRBV5-1 ASSLEWNTEAF
TRBV7-8 ASSPPGAGANVLT
TRBV28 ASRREGAYGYT
TRBV5-1 ASGRGQGGYGYT
TRBV4-2 ASSQEIRWGGTYEQY
TRBV11-2 ASSPTAGIPTNYGYT
TRBV12-3/TRBV12-4 ASSFRSGQQETQY
TRBV3-1 ASRQDSHSYNEQF
TRBV5-1 ASSLESHRYTGELF
TRBV24-1 ATSEGRGGHIQY